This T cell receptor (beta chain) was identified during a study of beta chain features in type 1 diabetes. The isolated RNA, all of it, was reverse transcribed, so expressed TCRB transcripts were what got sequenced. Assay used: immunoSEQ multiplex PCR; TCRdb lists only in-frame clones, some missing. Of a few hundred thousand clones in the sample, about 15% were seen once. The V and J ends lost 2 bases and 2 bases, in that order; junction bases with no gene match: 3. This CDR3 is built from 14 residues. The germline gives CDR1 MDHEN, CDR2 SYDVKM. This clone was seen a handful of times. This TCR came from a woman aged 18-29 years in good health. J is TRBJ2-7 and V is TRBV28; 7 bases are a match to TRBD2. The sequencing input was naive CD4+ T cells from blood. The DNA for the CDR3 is TGTGCCAGCAGTTTACCAGCGGGACCCTACGAGCAGTACTTC. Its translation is CASSLPAGPYEQYF.